This T cell receptor (beta chain) was recorded in a study of early T cells in non-severe SARS-CoV-2 infection. The table lists this clonotype with a few counts. Each cDNA molecule carried a unique molecular identifier. TCRdb reprocessed the 5' RACE reads with MiXCR, giving one entry per CDR3 protein. The data contain 75,000 to 80,000 distinct CDR3 sequences, about 17% of them seen just once; the ten biggest clones take up approximately 2.6%. The sequenced sample consisted of whole blood. The sequence was obtained from an adult who was a healthcare worker with PCR-confirmed SARS-CoV-2 infection or an uninfected control (not recorded which).

This chain's CDR3 is CASSPGRLNTEAFF. CDR3 DNA: TGTGCCAGCAGCCCCGGACGGTTGAACACTGAAGCTTTCTTT. This chain links TRBV14 with TRBJ1-1; D remains ambiguous. This CDR3 has 14 amino acids. V gave up 4 bases and J gave up 0 bases, with 9 bases separating them. Germline CDR1 is SGHDN and CDR2 is FVKESK.